These T cell receptor beta chains were read from a single sample in a study of metastatic and nonmetastatic thyroid tumors. Using MiXCR, TCRdb reanalyzed the PCR reads. This table holds 39,000 or so clones, approximately 44% found once. Sequencing was done on a sample of tumor tissue. The receptors stem from a male donor with papillary thyroid cancer or a benign thyroid nodule (not recorded which). Some clones in this sample may be carry-over from other donors' samples. Both conserved end residues are part of each CDR3. Each record gives: J gene, clone size, D gene, V gene, CDR3 protein, CDR3 DNA. The D gene is left open where the match is weak. A clone size is listed for some rows: how often the clone was seen (once, few, many), or a class if it is expanded.

TRBJ1-2,medium-sized,TRBD1,TRBV18,CASSPRDRALTGYTF,TGTGCCAGCTCACCGCGAGACAGGGCCCTCACTGGCTACACCTTC
TRBJ2-5,few,TRBD2,TRBV19,CAGGGLQETQYF,TGTGCCGGCGGGGGGCTCCAAGAGACCCAGTACTTC
TRBJ2-2,few,-,TRBV6-1,CASSDETGFTGELFF,TGTGCCAGCAGTGATGAGACGGGCTTCACCGGGGAGCTGTTTTTT
TRBJ2-2,once,-,TRBV5-1,CASSFLQTGTGELFF,TGCGCCAGCAGCTTTTTACAAACAGGCACCGGGGAGCTGTTTTTT
TRBJ1-2,-,-,TRBV20-1,CSARGRGAGGYTF,TGCAGTGCTAGAGGACGGGGGGCAGGAGGCTACACCTTC
TRBJ2-7,few,TRBD1,TRBV5-5,CASRRGQGVSYEQYF,TGTGCCAGCAGAAGGGGACAGGGGGTCTCCTACGAGCAGTACTTC
TRBJ1-5,few,-,TRBV6-4,CASSLEQPYSNQPQHF,TGTGCCAGCAGTCTAGAACAGCCGTATAGCAATCAGCCCCAGCATTTT
TRBJ1-1,-,-,TRBV6-1,CASSGDGGNTEAFF,TGTGCCAGCAGTGGAGATGGAGGAAACACTGAAGCTTTCTTT
TRBJ2-1,few,-,TRBV28,CASSRQLGGFEQFF,TGTGCCAGCAGTCGGCAACTAGGAGGGTTTGAGCAGTTCTTC
TRBJ1-1,few,-,TRBV18,CASSPLQGIDTEAFF,TGTGCCAGCTCACCATTACAGGGAATTGACACTGAAGCTTTCTTT
TRBJ2-7,few,-,TRBV6-2/TRBV6-3,CASSWTVDEQYF,TGTGCCAGCAGTTGGACAGTGGATGAGCAGTACTTC
TRBJ2-7,-,-,TRBV4-1,CASSQVEGSSYEQYF,TGCGCCAGCAGCCAAGTTGAGGGAAGCTCCTACGAGCAGTACTTC
TRBJ1-2,-,TRBD1,TRBV19,CASTQGAPLYGYTF,TGTGCCAGTACGCAGGGGGCGCCCCTCTATGGCTACACCTTC
TRBJ2-3,few,TRBD1,TRBV6-1,CASRNSEGAGDTQYF,TGTGCCAGCAGGAATAGTGAGGGGGCCGGAGATACGCAGTATTTT
TRBJ2-7,-,TRBD2,TRBV27,CASSLLAGYEQYF,TGTGCCAGCAGTTTACTAGCGGGCTACGAGCAGTACTTC
TRBJ2-2,-,-,TRBV11-2,CASSLNYGTGHNTGELFF,TGTGCCAGCAGTTTAAATTATGGTACGGGACATAACACCGGGGAGCTGTTTTTT